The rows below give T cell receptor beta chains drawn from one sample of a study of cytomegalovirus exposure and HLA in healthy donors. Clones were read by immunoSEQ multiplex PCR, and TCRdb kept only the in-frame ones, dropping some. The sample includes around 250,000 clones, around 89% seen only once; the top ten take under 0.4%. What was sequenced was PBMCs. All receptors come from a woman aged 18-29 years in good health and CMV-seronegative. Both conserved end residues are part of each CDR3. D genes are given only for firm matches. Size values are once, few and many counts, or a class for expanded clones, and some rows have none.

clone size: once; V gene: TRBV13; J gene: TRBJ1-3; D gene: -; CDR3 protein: CASSGPGEKLVHTIYF; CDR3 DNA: TGTGCCAGCAGTGGCCCGGGGGAGAAGTTGGTACACACCATATATTTT
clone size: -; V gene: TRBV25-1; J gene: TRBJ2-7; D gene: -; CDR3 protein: CASSDSRGWYEQYF; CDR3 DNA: TGTGCCAGCAGTGATTCCAGGGGATGGTACGAGCAGTACTTC
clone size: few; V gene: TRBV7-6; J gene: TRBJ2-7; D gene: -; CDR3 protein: CASSLGAGYEQYF; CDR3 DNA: TGTGCCAGCAGCTTAGGAGCCGGTTACGAGCAGTACTTC
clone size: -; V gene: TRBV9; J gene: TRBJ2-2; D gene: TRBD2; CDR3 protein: CASSFRLARLGELFF; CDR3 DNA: TGTGCCAGCAGCTTCCGACTAGCCCGGCTCGGGGAGCTGTTTTTT
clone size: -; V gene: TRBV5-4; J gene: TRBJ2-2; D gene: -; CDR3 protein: CASSPVFDTGELFF; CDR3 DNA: TGTGCCAGCAGCCCTGTATTCGACACCGGGGAGCTGTTTTTT
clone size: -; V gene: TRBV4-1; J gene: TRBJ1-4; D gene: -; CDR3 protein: CASSQREQETSPNEKLFF; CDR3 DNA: TGCGCCAGCAGCCAAAGGGAACAGGAGACCTCCCCTAATGAAAAACTGTTTTTT
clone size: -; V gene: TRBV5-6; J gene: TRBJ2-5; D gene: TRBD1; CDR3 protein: CASSLGQGARETQYF; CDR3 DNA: TGTGCCAGCAGCCTGGGACAGGGGGCGAGAGAGACCCAGTACTTC
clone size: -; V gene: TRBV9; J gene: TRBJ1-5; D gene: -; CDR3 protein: CASSETGVRNQPQHF; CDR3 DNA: TGTGCCAGCAGCGAGACGGGGGTACGCAATCAGCCCCAGCATTTT
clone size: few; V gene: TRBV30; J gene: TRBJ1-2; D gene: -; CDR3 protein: CAWIRGGKSRGYTF; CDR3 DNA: TGTGCCTGGATCCGAGGAGGGAAGAGCAGGGGCTACACCTTC
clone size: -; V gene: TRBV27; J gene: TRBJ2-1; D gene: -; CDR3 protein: CASRLGTHSYNEQFF; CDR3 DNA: TGTGCCAGCAGATTGGGGACTCACTCCTACAATGAGCAGTTCTTC
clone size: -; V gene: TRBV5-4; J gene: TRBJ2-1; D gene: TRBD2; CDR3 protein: CASSPTSGGAAEQFF; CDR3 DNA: TGTGCCAGCAGCCCGACTAGCGGGGGGGCAGCGGAGCAGTTCTTC
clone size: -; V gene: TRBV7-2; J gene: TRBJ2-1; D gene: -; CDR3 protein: CASSGQGISNEQFF; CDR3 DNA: TGTGCCAGCAGCGGGCAGGGGATAAGTAATGAGCAGTTCTTC
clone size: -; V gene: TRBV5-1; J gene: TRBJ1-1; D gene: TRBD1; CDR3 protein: CASSSETGRTEAFF; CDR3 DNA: TGCGCCAGCAGCTCTGAGACAGGGCGGACTGAAGCTTTCTTT
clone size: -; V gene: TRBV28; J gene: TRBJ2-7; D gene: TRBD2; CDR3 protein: CASSLGSAGLAGAYEQYF; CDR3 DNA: TGTGCCAGCAGTTTGGGGTCCGCTGGACTAGCGGGGGCCTACGAGCAGTACTTC
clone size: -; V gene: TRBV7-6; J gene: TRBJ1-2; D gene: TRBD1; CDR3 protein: CASSEGQGVFNGYTF; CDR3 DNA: TGTGCCAGCAGCGAGGGACAGGGTGTTTTCAATGGCTACACCTTC
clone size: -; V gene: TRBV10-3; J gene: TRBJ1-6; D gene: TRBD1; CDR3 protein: CAISESDRGFSSPLHF; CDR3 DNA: TGTGCCATCAGTGAGTCGGACAGGGGGTTTAGTTCACCCCTCCACTTT
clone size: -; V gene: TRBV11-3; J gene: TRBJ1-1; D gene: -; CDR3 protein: CASSLAGGTNTEAFF; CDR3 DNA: TGTGCCAGCAGCTTAGCTGGGGGGACGAACACTGAAGCTTTCTTT
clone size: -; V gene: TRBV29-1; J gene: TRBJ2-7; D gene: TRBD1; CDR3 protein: CSVTGTGAYEQYF; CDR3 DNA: TGCAGCGTCACCGGGACAGGGGCCTACGAGCAGTACTTC
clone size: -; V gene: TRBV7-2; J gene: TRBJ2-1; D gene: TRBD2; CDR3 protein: CASSPRTSGGSYNEQFF; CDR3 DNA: TGTGCCAGCAGCCCCCGGACTAGCGGGGGTTCCTACAATGAGCAGTTCTTC
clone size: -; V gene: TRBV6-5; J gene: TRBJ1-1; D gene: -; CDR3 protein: CASSYYRMGGSTEAFF; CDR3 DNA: TGTGCCAGCAGTTACTACAGGATGGGGGGTTCCACTGAAGCTTTCTTT
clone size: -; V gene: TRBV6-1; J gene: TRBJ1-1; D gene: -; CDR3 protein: CASSSQAYMNTEAFF; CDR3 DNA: TGTGCCAGCAGTTCCCAGGCCTACATGAACACTGAAGCTTTCTTT
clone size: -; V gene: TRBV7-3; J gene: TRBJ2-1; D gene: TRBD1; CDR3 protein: CASSLGQGSYNEQFF; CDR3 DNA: TGTGCCAGCAGCTTGGGACAGGGGTCCTACAATGAGCAGTTCTTC
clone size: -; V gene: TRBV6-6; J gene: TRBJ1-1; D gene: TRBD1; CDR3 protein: CASSYSQGARTEAFF; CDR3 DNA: TGTGCCAGCAGTTACTCGCAGGGGGCTAGAACTGAAGCTTTCTTT
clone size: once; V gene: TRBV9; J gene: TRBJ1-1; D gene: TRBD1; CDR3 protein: CASSPQTGVNTEAFF; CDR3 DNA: TGTGCCAGCAGCCCTCAGACAGGGGTGAACACTGAAGCTTTCTTT
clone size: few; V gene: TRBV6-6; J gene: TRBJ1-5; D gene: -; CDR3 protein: CASSYSWSQPQHF; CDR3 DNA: TGTGCCAGCAGTTACTCTTGGAGTCAGCCCCAGCATTTT
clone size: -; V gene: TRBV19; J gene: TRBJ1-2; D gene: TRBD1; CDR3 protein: CASSGTGGIYGYTF; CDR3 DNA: TGTGCCAGTAGTGGGACAGGGGGCATCTATGGCTACACCTTC
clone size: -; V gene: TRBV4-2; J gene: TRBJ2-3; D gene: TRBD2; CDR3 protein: CASSQGLAGGLTDTQYF; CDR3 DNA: TGTGCCAGCAGCCAAGGACTAGCGGGGGGTCTTACAGATACGCAGTATTTT
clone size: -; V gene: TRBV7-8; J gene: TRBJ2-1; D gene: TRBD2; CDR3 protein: CASSLGTGTSGVNEQFF; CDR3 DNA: TGTGCCAGCAGCTTAGGGACCGGGACTAGCGGGGTAAATGAGCAGTTCTTC
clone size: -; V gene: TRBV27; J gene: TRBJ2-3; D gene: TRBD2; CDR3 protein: CASRSGLAGGEDTQYF; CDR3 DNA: TGTGCCAGCAGGTCGGGACTAGCGGGGGGGGAAGATACGCAGTATTTT
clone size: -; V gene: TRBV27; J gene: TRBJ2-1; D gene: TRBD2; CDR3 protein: CATRPLAGGFNEQFF; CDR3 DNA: TGTGCCACCAGACCCCTAGCGGGGGGGTTCAATGAGCAGTTCTTC
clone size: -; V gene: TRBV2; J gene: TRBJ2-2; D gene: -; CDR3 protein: CASSEQGTENTGELFF; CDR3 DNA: TGTGCCAGCAGTGAACAGGGGACGGAGAACACCGGGGAGCTGTTTTTT
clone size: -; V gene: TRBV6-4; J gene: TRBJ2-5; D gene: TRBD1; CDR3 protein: CASSDSNGRGTGSLYQETQYF; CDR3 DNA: TGTGCCAGCAGTGACTCCAACGGACGGGGGACAGGGTCCTTGTACCAAGAGACCCAGTACTTC
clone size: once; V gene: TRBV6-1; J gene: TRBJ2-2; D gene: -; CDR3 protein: CASSEARVGGELFF; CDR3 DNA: TGTGCCAGCAGTGAAGCCAGGGTAGGCGGGGAGCTGTTTTTT
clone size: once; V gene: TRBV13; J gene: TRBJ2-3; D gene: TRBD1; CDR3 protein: CASSPWTGASTDTQYF; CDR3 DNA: TGTGCCAGCAGCCCCTGGACAGGGGCGAGCACAGATACGCAGTATTTT
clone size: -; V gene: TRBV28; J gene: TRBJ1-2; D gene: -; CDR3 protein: CASAHDGARYGYTF; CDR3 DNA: TGTGCCAGCGCTCACGATGGGGCGCGGTATGGCTACACCTTC
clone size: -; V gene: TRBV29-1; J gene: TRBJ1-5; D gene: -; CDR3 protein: CSVGGSDQPQHF; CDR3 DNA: TGCAGCGTAGGCGGGTCGGATCAGCCCCAGCATTTT
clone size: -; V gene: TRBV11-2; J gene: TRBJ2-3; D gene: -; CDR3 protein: CASSLFTGNTDTQYF; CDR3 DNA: TGTGCCAGCAGCTTGTTTACAGGTAACACAGATACGCAGTATTTT
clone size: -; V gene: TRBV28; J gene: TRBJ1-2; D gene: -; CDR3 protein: CASSSGGGRNYGYTF; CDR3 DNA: TGTGCCAGCAGTTCCGGGGGGGGCAGGAACTATGGCTACACCTTC
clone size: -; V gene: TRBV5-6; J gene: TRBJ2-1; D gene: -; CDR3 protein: CASSYRDTTQFF; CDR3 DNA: TGTGCCAGCAGCTACCGGGACACGACCCAGTTCTTC
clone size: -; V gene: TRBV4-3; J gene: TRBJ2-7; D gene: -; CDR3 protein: CASSQVPDSTYEQYF; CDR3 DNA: TGCGCCAGCAGCCAAGTCCCGGACAGTACCTACGAGCAGTACTTC
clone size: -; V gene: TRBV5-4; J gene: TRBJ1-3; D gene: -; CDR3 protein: CASSLDVSSGNTIYF; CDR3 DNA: TGTGCCAGCAGCTTGGACGTTAGCTCTGGAAACACCATATATTTT
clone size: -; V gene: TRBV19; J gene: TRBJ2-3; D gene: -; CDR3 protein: CASSCADTQYF; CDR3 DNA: TGTGCCAGTAGTTGCGCAGATACGCAGTATTTT
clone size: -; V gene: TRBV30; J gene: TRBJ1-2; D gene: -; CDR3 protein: CAWSVGVNYGYTF; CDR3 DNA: TGTGCCTGGAGTGTCGGGGTTAACTATGGCTACACCTTC
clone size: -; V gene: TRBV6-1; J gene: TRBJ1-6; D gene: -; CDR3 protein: CAIRGEGLNSPLHF; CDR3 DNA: TGTGCCATCCGGGGGGAGGGACTTAATTCACCCCTCCACTTT
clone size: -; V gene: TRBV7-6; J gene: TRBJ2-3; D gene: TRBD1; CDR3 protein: CASLGDRGTDTQYF; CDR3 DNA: TGTGCCAGCCTCGGGGACAGGGGTACAGATACGCAGTATTTT
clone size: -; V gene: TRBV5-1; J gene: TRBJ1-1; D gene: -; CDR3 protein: CASSSGSAGTEAFF; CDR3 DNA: TGCGCCAGCAGCTCGGGATCGGCGGGAACTGAAGCTTTCTTT
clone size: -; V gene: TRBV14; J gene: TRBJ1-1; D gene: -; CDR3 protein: CASSPTGIGNTEAFF; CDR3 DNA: TGTGCCAGCAGCCCCACAGGTATAGGGAACACTGAAGCTTTCTTT
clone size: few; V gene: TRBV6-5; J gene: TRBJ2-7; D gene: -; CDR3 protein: CASSYHNSYEQYF; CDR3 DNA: TGTGCCAGCAGTTACCACAACTCCTACGAGCAGTACTTC
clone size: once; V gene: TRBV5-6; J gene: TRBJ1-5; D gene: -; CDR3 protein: CASSNRDTSFNQPQHF; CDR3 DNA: TGTGCCAGCAGCAACCGGGACACGAGTTTCAATCAGCCCCAGCATTTT